This passage covers 21 T cell receptor beta chains from one sample sequenced in a study of response to subunit inactivated influenza vaccine (dated by TCRdb to between 2017 and 2018). To prepare the library, RT-PCR was applied. TCRdb shows the sequencer as Illumina HiSeq 2500. TCRdb's own reprocessing of the public reads used fastp at Q25 and MiXCR and kept productive beta chains. Here each entry gathers all rows of one CDR3 protein and keeps the most common genes and DNA. This sample comprises over 750,000 distinct CDR3 sequences, less than 25% of them detected only once. The ten largest clones capture more than 8.5% of the sample. Material: PBMCs from blood, obtained 5 to 6 days after vaccination. These receptors were taken from a man between 50 and 59 years old who received an inactivated influenza vaccine. Donor details come from another sample of the same person, matched by shared clones.

A few counts support this clonotype. The J gene is TRBJ2-5, the V gene TRBV7-2, with D unresolved. This CDR3 has 15 amino acids. V was trimmed by 4 bases and J by 0 bases, leaving 12 bases between them. CDR1 and CDR2 from the germline V gene are SGHTA and FQGNSA. The CDR3 is CASSSGTLYQETQYF. The CDR3 DNA reads TGTGCCAGCAGCTCCGGAACCCTTTACCAAGAGACCCAGTACTTC.

V gene TRBV12-3 or TRBV12-4 combines with J gene TRBJ2-2; D unclear. V was trimmed by 5 bases and J by 4 bases, leaving 14 bases between them. The CDR3 consists of 15 residues. DNA for the CDR3: TGTGCCAGCAGTCCTTCCCCCACTCTCACCGGGGAGCTGTTTTTT. Protein: CASSPSPTLTGELFF.

V and J are TRBV5-1 and TRBJ2-7; a weak D match, TRBD2 (6 bases). The CDR3 consists of 16 residues. V lost 0 bases and J lost 5, with 18 bases in between. Germline-derived CDR1 and CDR2 are SGHRS and YFSETQ. The CDR3 bases are TGCGCCAGCAGCTTGGCTTGGGGGAGGTCGTCCGACGAGCAGTACTTC. Its translation: CASSLAWGRSSDEQYF.

The V and J genes are TRBV5-1 and TRBJ2-7; TRBD1 agrees at 8 bases. CDR3 length: 14 amino acids. The J segment lost 6 bases and the V segment lost 4 bases, leaving 9 bases of the junction unmatched. CDR1 SGHRS and CDR2 YFSETQ come from the germline V gene. The CDR3 loop reads CASSLDRGDGEQYF. CDR3 sequence (DNA): TGCGCCAGCAGCCTCGACAGGGGTGACGGCGAGCAGTACTTC.

V usage is TRBV27 and J usage is TRBJ2-1; 10 positions agree with TRBD1. Germline values: CDR1 MNHEY, CDR2 SMNVEV (reference sequence). J gave up 6 bases and V 7 bases, and 6 bases lay outside the gene matches. The CDR3 is 14 residues long. The CDR3 sequence is CASKRQGAFNEQFF. CDR3 nucleotide sequence: TGTGCCAGCAAAAGACAGGGGGCTTTCAATGAGCAGTTCTTC.

This clonotype was seen only a few times. V and J are TRBV10-2 and TRBJ1-6; D perhaps matches TRBD1 (5 bases). V was pared by 6 bases and J by 9 bases, with 12 bases between. The CDR3 extends over 13 amino acids. Germline assignment: CDR1 WSHSY and CDR2 SAAADI. The CDR3 protein is CASSRDPTSPLHF. The DNA of the CDR3 is TGCGCCAGCAGCCGGGACCCAACTTCACCCCTCCACTTT.

This clonotype turned up a few times. This chain uses TRBV20-1 with TRBJ2-3; D call uncertain. This CDR3 has 16 amino acids. Trimming stripped 1 base from V and 2 bases from J, with 16 bases between. Germline CDR1 reads DFQATT; CDR2 reads SNEGSKA (reference sequence). The CDR3 here is CSARGGPTGSTDTQYF. The CDR3, as DNA: TGCAGTGCTAGAGGAGGCCCCACCGGGTCCACAGATACGCAGTATTTT.

The rearrangement uses TRBV20-1 and TRBJ2-7, with TRBD1 identical over 8 bases. This CDR3 comprises 14 residues. CDR1 and CDR2 from the germline V gene are DFQATT and SNEGSKA (reference sequence). The junction had 8 bases not matched to a gene; V was cut back by 1 base and J by 6 bases. This chain's CDR3 is CSARAGQGLGEQYF. The CDR3 DNA reads as TGCAGTGCTAGAGCTGGACAGGGCCTCGGCGAGCAGTACTTC.

This clonotype was detected a few times. The V and J genes are TRBV18 and TRBJ1-2; no firm D call. Germline V gene lookup returns CDR1 KGHSH and CDR2 LQKENI. V shed 0 bases and J shed 5 bases, with 13 bases lying between them. This CDR3 contains 15 residues. CDR3 DNA: TGTGCCAGCTCACCACCAGACCTCCCGGGGTATGGCTACACCTTC. Amino acids: CASSPPDLPGYGYTF.

This clonotype was counted at least ten times. This chain connects TRBV5-5 to TRBJ2-7; D remains unclear. The germline V and J ends were trimmed by 2 bases and 6 bases, with 9 bases remaining between them. The CDR3 is 12 amino acids. CDR1 is SGHKS and CDR2 is YYEKEE in the germline V gene (reference sequence). The CDR3 coding sequence is TGTGCCAGCAGCTTATCCACGACCGAGCAGTACTTC. Residues: CASSLSTTEQYF.

This clonotype was seen only a few times. The chain joins TRBV9 to TRBJ2-7, with D unresolved. V gave up 3 bases and J gave up 0 bases, with 10 bases separating them. The CDR3 consists of 14 residues. From germline, CDR1 is SGDLS and CDR2 YYNGEE. CDR3 residues: CASSAPGSSYEQYF. The DNA of the CDR3 is TGTGCCAGCAGCGCACCGGGCAGCTCCTACGAGCAGTACTTC.

This rearrangement joins TRBV29-1 to TRBJ2-7, with TRBD1 matching over 9 bases. Germline-derived CDR1 and CDR2 are SQVTM and ANQGSEA. The CDR3 is made up of 14 amino acids. V shed 5 bases, J shed 2 bases, and the junction held 7 bases outside the gene matches. CDR3 DNA: TGCAGCGTTAAGTTGGGGACAGGGACCTACGAGCAGTACTTC. Residues: CSVKLGTGTYEQYF.

The rearrangement uses TRBV19 and TRBJ2-2, with 9 bases that match TRBD1. Looked up from germline, CDR1 is LNHDA and CDR2 is SQIVND (reference sequence). V lost 6 bases and J lost 6; bases outside the gene matches: 8. The CDR3 contains 15 residues. The CDR3 sequence: CASRVGQGLAGELFF. CDR3 DNA: TGTGCCAGTAGGGTGGGACAGGGACTGGCCGGGGAGCTGTTTTTT.

The J gene is TRBJ1-6, the V gene TRBV4-3; 8 positions match TRBD1. Trimming cost V 1 base and J 8 bases; bases outside gene matches: 4. This CDR3 has 15 residues. The germline gives CDR1 LGHNA, CDR2 YSLEER. The DNA for the CDR3 is TGCGCCAGCAGCCAAGTTGACAGGGGTTATTCACCCCTCCACTTT. This sequence encodes CASSQVDRGYSPLHF.

A note on this clonotype: A much bigger clone sits one base away, suggesting this may be a read error. The genes are TRBV12-3 or TRBV12-4 and TRBJ2-2; D may be TRBD2 (6 bases). This CDR3 contains 14 residues. The CDR3 DNA follows: TGTGCCAGCACAGTGGGGGACTTCACCGGGGAGCTGATTTTT. Amino acid sequence: CASTVGDFTGELIF.

The chain recombines TRBV5-4 with TRBJ2-7, with D perhaps matching TRBD2 (5 bases). The V gene lost 2 bases and the J gene lost 1 base, with 10 bases spanning the gap. CDR1 and CDR2 from the germline V gene are SGHNT and YYREEE (reference sequence). The CDR3 loop spans 14 amino acids. CDR3 residues: CASSFSTRSYEQYF. The CDR3 DNA is TGTGCCAGCAGCTTTAGTACTAGATCCTACGAGCAGTACTTC.

The rearrangement links TRBV5-6 to TRBJ1-2, with TRBD1 as a possible D gene (5 bases). Trimming cost V 0 bases and J 8 bases, with 17 bases left between them. This CDR3 is built from 15 residues. Germline values: CDR1 SGHDT, CDR2 YYEEEE. In DNA, the CDR3 is TGTGCCAGCAGCTTGGGGACTTGGACACTTAACGGCTACACCTTC. Encoded protein: CASSLGTWTLNGYTF.

The table lists this clonotype with many counts. The CDR3 DNA sequence: TGTGCCATTAGGGACCAGAGAGAGACCCAGTACTTC. Translating it yields CAIRDQRETQYF. The chain recombines TRBV10-3 with TRBJ2-5, with D tentatively TRBD1 or TRBD2 (5 bases each). CDR1 and CDR2 (germline): ENHRY, SYGVKD. The germline V and J ends were trimmed by 9 bases and 4 bases, with 12 bases remaining between them. This CDR3 is built from 12 residues.

This clonotype appeared a single time. J is TRBJ2-2 and V is TRBV19; 8 positions agree with TRBD2. CDR1 and CDR2 from the germline V gene are LNHDA and SQIVND (reference sequence). V shed 1 base, J shed 5 bases, and the junction held 0 bases outside the gene matches. The CDR3 loop spans 14 amino acids. This chain's CDR3 is CASSIGGRTGELFF. The CDR3 DNA follows: TGTGCCAGTAGTATAGGCGGGAGGACCGGGGAGCTGTTTTTT. Full variable domain (rest looked up from reference TRBV19 and TRBJ2-2): DGGITQSPKYLFRKEGQNVTLSCEQNLNHDAMYWYRQDPGQGLRLIYYSQIVNDFQKGDIAEGYSVSREKKESFPLTVTSAQKNPTAFYLCASSIGGRTGELFFGEGSRLTVL.

In its sample, this clonotype was seen a few times. The CDR3 nucleotides read TGTGCCAGCAGCTTGAATATCTGGGGCGCGAACACCGGGGAGCTGTTTTTT. The encoded protein is CASSLNIWGANTGELFF. This chain uses TRBV5-5 with TRBJ2-2; D might be TRBD1 (5 bases). Germline V gene data show CDR1 as SGHKS and CDR2 as YYEKEE (reference sequence). The CDR3 contains 17 residues. Trimming took 1 base from V and 0 from J, leaving 13 bases between them.

The sample holds a few counts of this clonotype. V is TRBV12-3 or TRBV12-4 and J is TRBJ1-1; D unclear. The CDR3 runs 12 residues. Between the trimmed V and J ends, which lost 4 bases and 9 bases, there was a span of 12 bases. The DNA of the CDR3 is TGTGCCAGCAGTTCCGCCGGGAATCAAGCTTTCTTT. It encodes CASSSAGNQAFF.